These 13 T cell receptor beta chains share one sample of origin, sequenced in a study of CD4+ T cells in melanoma. This table comes from immunoSEQ multiplex PCR, and its TCRdb copy is limited to in-frame clones, with some not included. Among fewer than 55,000 clones listed, about 91% were seen once. Input material: peripheral blood. The receptors originated from a human donor with melanoma.

The chain employs TRBV4-3 and TRBJ2-1; 10 nucleotides align to TRBD2. This CDR3 region has 16 residues. Germline lookup yields CDR1 LGHNA and CDR2 YSLEER. Trimming at V came to 4 bases and at J to 1 base, leaving 4 bases not matched to a gene. For the CDR3, the DNA is TGCGCCAGCAGCCGAGGACTAGCGGCGTCCTACAATGAGCAGTTCTTC. Translated, it gives CASSRGLAASYNEQFF.

In DNA form, the CDR3 reads TGCAGCGTTGAAGGGGTAGCAGGATATGGCTACACCTTC. This encodes CSVEGVAGYGYTF. This chain connects TRBV29-1 to TRBJ1-2; no clear D. Germline assignment: CDR1 SQVTM and CDR2 ANQGSEA. Trimming took off 1 base at V and 5 bases at J, with 11 bases between the two ends. This CDR3 spans 13 amino acids.

The CDR3 nucleotides are TGTGCCAGCAGCCGACAAGACCGTTACGAGCAGTACTTC. As protein: CASSRQDRYEQYF. V and J are TRBV28 and TRBJ2-7, with no clear D. CDR3 length: 13 residues. Trimming took 6 bases from V and 4 from J, leaving 13 bases between them. The germline gives CDR1 MDHEN, CDR2 SYDVKM.

The chain carries TRBV9 and TRBJ1-1; no clear D. The CDR3 is made up of 14 amino acids. Trimming cost V 4 bases and J 0 bases, with 10 bases left between them. CDR1 and CDR2 (germline): SGDLS, YYNGEE. The CDR3 bases are TGTGCCAGCAGCCCCCGACTCTTGAACACTGAAGCTTTCTTT. It yields the protein CASSPRLLNTEAFF.

This sequence joins TRBV4-3 and TRBJ2-3; 7 bases map to TRBD2. Per germline, CDR1 LGHNA and CDR2 YSLEER. The V segment lost 3 bases and the J segment 2 bases; nucleotides outside the gene matches: 2. The CDR3 is 14 amino acids. The CDR3 loop is CASSHSGATDTQYF. As DNA, the CDR3 is TGCGCCAGCAGCCACAGCGGGGCCACAGATACGCAGTATTTT.

CDR3 bases: TGTGCCAGCAGCCAAGGGACAGGGGGGAATCAGCCCCAGCATTTT. Amino acid sequence: CASSQGTGGNQPQHF. The chain links TRBV4-2 to TRBJ1-5; 10 bases agree with TRBD1. V trimming: 1 base; J trimming: 4 bases; junction bases outside the gene matches: 1. CDR3 size: 15 residues. Looked up from germline, CDR1 is LGHNA and CDR2 is YNFKEQ.

The rearrangement uses TRBV10-2 and TRBJ1-1; 7 nucleotides line up with TRBD1. After removal of 4 bases from V and 4 bases from J, the junction contained 6 bases not matched to a gene. Germline CDR1 reads WSHSY; CDR2 reads SAAADI. This CDR3 contains 14 residues. The CDR3 DNA reads TGCGCCAGCAGTGCAGACAGGGTCGGCACTGAAGCTTTCTTT. This sequence encodes CASSADRVGTEAFF.

The rearrangement links TRBV6-6 to TRBJ1-2; D gene uncertain. Looked up from germline, CDR1 is MNHNY and CDR2 is SVGAGI (reference sequence). The CDR3 has 13 amino acids. V was trimmed by 8 bases and J by 3 bases, leaving 13 bases between them. The CDR3 coding sequence is TGTGCCAGCGGGGTGGGCGTTTACTATGGCTACACCTTC. This encodes CASGVGVYYGYTF.

This clone was counted a single time. The rearrangement uses TRBV7-3 and TRBJ2-1; D unclear. V lost 5 bases and J 0 bases, leaving 8 bases between the germline ends. The CDR3 has 14 residues. Germline-derived CDR1 and CDR2 are SGHTA and FQGTGA. DNA for the CDR3: TGTGCCAGCAGCATCACGAGCTCCTACAATGAGCAGTTCTTC. This codes for CASSITSSYNEQFF.

Remarks on this clone: One junction end disagrees with the germline gene, perhaps due to a read error. The chain joins TRBV28 to TRBJ1-4; D might be TRBD1 (5 bases). This CDR3 has 13 amino acids. The germline CDR1 and CDR2 sequences are MDHEN and SYDVKM. The CDR3 loop is CVSSFGQGFGLFF. DNA for the CDR3: TGTGTCAGCAGTTTTGGGCAGGGTTTTGGTCTGTTTTTT. Together with reference TRBV28 and TRBJ1-4, the CDR3 gives the full variable domain: DVKVTQSSRYLVKRTGEKVFLECVQDMDHENMFWYRQDPGLGLRLIYFSYDVKMKEKGDIPEGYSVSREKKERFSLILESASTNQTSMYLCVSSFGQGFGLFFGSGTQLSVL.

This sequence joins TRBV10-3 and TRBJ1-6; D not resolved. The CDR3 totals 13 residues. The germline V gene has CDR1 ENHRY and CDR2 SYGVKD. V lost 11 bases and J lost 9, with 17 bases in between. In nucleotides, the CDR3 is TGTGCCGTGGCGCCCGAGGAGGGTTCACCCCTCCACTTT. Translated: CAVAPEEGSPLHF.

The chain links TRBV5-5 to TRBJ1-1, with D tentatively TRBD1 (5 bases). CDR3 length equals 18 residues. The V and J ends lost 0 bases and 3 bases respectively, with 21 bases between them. Germline CDR1 reads SGHKS; CDR2 reads YYEKEE (reference sequence). The CDR3 region is CASSLAVGRYGTDTEAFF. The CDR3 bases are TGTGCCAGCAGCTTGGCCGTGGGGCGCTACGGTACGGACACTGAAGCTTTCTTT.

The chain carries TRBV6-1 and TRBJ2-7; D remains unclear. This CDR3 region has 14 residues. V was cut by 0 bases and J by 5 bases, with 11 bases left in between. Germline CDR1 MNHNS, CDR2 SASEGT. The CDR3, as DNA: TGTGCCAGCAGTGAAGCGCGGCAGGTGGACGAGCAGTACTTC. Its translation is CASSEARQVDEQYF.